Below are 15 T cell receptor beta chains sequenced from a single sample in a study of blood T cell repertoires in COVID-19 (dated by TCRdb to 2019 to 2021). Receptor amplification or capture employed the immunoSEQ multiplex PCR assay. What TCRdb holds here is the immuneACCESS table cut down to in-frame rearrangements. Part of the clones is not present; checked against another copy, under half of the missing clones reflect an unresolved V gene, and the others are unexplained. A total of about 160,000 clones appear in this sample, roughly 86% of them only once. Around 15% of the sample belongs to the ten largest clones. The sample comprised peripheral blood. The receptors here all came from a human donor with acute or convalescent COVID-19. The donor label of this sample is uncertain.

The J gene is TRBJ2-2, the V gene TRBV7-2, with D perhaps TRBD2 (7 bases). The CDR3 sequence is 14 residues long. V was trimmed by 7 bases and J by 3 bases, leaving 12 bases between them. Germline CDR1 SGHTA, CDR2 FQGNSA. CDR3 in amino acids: CASTPGGDTGELFF. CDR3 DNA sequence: TGTGCCAGCACGCCGGGGGGCGACACCGGGGAGCTGTTTTTT.

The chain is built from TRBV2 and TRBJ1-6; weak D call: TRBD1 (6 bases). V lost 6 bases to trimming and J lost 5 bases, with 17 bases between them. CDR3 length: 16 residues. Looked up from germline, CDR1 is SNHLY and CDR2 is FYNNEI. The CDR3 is CASRVQGVLNNSPLHF. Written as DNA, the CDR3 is TGTGCCAGCAGGGTACAGGGCGTACTGAATAATTCACCCCTCCACTTT. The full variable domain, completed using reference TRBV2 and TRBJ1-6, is EPEVTQTPSHQVTQMGQEVILRCVPISNHLYFYWYRQILGQKVEFLVSFYNNEISEKSEIFDDQFSVERPDGSNFTLKIRSTKLEDSAMYFCASRVQGVLNNSPLHFGNGTRLTVT.

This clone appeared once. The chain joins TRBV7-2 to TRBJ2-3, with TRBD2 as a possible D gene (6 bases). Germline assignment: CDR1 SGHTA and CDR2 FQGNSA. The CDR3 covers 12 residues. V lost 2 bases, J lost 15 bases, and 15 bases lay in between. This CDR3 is CASSLIGGLLYF. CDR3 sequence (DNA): TGTGCCAGCAGCTTAATTGGGGGGTTGTTATATTTT.

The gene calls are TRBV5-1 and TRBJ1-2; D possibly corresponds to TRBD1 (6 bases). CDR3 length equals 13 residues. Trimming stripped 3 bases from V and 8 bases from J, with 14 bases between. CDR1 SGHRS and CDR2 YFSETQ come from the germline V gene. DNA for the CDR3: TGCGCCAGCAGCTGGGCAGGGGAGTACGGCTACACCTTC. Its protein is CASSWAGEYGYTF. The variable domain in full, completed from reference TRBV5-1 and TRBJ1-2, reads KAGVTQTPRYLIKTRGQQVTLSCSPISGHRSVSWYQQTPGQGLQFLFEYFSETQRNKGNFPGRFSGRQFSNSRSEMNVSTLELGDSALYLCASSWAGEYGYTFGSGTRLTVV.

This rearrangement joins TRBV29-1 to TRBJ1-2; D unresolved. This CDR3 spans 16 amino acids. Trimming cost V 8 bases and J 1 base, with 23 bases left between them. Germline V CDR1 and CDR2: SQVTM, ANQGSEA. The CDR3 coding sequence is TGCAGCCTACAGCCGAACGGGAGAGGTCTTAACTATGGCTACACCTTC. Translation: CSLQPNGRGLNYGYTF.

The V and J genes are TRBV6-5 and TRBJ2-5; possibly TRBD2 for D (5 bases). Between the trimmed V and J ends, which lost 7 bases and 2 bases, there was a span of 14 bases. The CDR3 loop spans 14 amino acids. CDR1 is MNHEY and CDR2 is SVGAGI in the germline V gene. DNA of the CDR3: TGTGCCAGCAAGGGTCTACGAGGGCAAGAGACCCAGTACTTC. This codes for CASKGLRGQETQYF.

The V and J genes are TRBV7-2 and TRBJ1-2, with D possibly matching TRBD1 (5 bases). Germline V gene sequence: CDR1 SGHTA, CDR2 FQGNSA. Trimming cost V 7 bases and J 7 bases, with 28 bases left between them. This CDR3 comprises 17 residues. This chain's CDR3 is CASNLIGGVRTVTGYTF. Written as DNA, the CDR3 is TGTGCCAGCAATCTAATAGGAGGGGTGAGGACGGTCACTGGCTACACCTTC.

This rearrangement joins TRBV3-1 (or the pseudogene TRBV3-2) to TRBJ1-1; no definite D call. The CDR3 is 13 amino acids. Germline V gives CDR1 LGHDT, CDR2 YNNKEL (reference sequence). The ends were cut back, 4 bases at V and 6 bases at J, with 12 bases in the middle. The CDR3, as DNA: TGTGCCAGCAGCCGTTCCGCCTCGGCTGAAGCTTTCTTT. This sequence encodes CASSRSASAEAFF.

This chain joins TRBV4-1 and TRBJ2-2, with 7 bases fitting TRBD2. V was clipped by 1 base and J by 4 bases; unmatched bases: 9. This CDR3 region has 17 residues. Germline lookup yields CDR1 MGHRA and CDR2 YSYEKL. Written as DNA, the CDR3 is TGCGCCAGCAGCCAAGGAAAAGCGGGACCTTTCACCGGGGAGCTGTTTTTT. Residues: CASSQGKAGPFTGELFF.

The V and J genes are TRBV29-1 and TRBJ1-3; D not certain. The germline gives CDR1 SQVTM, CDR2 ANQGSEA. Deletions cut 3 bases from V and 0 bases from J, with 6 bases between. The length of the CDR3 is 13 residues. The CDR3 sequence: CSVEIYSGNTIYF. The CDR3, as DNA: TGCAGCGTTGAGATCTACTCTGGAAACACCATATATTTT.

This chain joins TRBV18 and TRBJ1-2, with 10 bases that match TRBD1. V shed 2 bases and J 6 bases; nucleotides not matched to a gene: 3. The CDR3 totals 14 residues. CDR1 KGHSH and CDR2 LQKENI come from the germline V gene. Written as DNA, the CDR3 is TGTGCCAGCTCACCAGGGACAGGGGCTCATGGCTACACCTTC. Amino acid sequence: CASSPGTGAHGYTF. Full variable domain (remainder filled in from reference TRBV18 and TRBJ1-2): NAGVMQNPRHLVRRRGQEARLRCSPMKGHSHVYWYRQLPEEGLKFMVYLQKENIIDESGMPKERFSAEFPKEGPSILRIQQVVRGDSAAYFCASSPGTGAHGYTFGSGTRLTVV.

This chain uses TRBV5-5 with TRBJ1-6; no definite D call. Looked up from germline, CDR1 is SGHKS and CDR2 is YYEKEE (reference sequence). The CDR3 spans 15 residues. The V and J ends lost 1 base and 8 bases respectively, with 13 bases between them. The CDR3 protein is CASSLPSPGDSPLHF. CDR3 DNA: TGTGCCAGCAGCTTGCCCTCCCCCGGAGATTCACCCCTCCACTTT.

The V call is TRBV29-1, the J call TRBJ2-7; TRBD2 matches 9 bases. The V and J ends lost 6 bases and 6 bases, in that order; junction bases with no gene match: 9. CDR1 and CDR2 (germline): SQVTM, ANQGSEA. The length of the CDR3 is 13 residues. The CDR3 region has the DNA TGCAGCGTGTCCCCGACTAGCGGTTCCGAGCAGTACTTC. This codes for CSVSPTSGSEQYF.

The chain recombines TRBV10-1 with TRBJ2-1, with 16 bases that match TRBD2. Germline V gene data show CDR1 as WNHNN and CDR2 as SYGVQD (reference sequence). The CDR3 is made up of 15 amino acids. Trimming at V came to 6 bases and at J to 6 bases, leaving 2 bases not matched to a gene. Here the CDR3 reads CASRGTSGGANEQFF. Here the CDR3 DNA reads TGCGCCAGCAGGGGGACTAGCGGGGGGGCCAATGAGCAGTTCTTC.

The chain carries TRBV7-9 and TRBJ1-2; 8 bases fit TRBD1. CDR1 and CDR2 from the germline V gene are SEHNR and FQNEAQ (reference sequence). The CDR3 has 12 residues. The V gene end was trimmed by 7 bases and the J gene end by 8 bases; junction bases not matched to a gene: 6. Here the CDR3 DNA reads TGTGCCAGCAACCGACAGGGGTTGGGCTACACCTTC. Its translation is CASNRQGLGYTF.